Below, 12 T cell receptor beta chains from the same sample are listed, as sequenced in a study of T cell clones after liver transplantation. Assay: immunoSEQ multiplex PCR; the TCRdb copy retains only in-frame clones and omits some. The sample has 31,000 or so clones; just under 95% are singletons. The source material was CD8+ T cells from blood, sampled 12 months after liver transplant. The receptors derive from a human patient who received a liver transplant. These T cells may partly come from the graft donor.

The J gene is TRBJ1-2, the V gene TRBV13; D is perhaps TRBD1 (5 bases). This CDR3 is built from 14 residues. V gave up 2 bases and J gave up 0 bases, with 7 bases separating them. Germline V gene data show CDR1 as PRHDT and CDR2 as FYEKMQ (reference sequence). CDR3 coding DNA: TGTGCCAGCAGCTTATGGGGCACTAACTATGGCTACACCTTC. Its protein is CASSLWGTNYGYTF. Full variable domain (remainder filled in from reference TRBV13 and TRBJ1-2): AAGVIQSPRHLIKEKRETATLKCYPIPRHDTVYWYQQGPGQDPQFLISFYEKMQSDKGSIPDRFSAQQFSDYHSELNMSSLELGDSALYFCASSLWGTNYGYTFGSGTRLTVV.

V gene TRBV4-2 combines with J gene TRBJ2-7; unclear D gene. Germline assignment: CDR1 LGHNA and CDR2 YNFKEQ. The CDR3 has 13 residues. With 1 base removed from V and 2 bases from J, the gap between germline ends came to 6 bases. Written as DNA, the CDR3 is TGTGCCAGCAGCCAAGGCCGGGCCTACGAGCAGTACTTC. This gives the protein CASSQGRAYEQYF.

This sequence joins TRBV7-8 and TRBJ2-7; TRBD2 might be the D (6 bases). The ends were cut back, 4 bases at V and 4 bases at J, with 8 bases in the middle. Germline V gene lookup returns CDR1 SGHVS and CDR2 FQNEAQ. This CDR3 is built from 12 residues. CDR3: CASSWDSYEQYF. CDR3 nucleotide sequence: TGTGCCAGCAGCTGGGACTCTTACGAGCAGTACTTC.

This clone was picked up a small number of times. V is TRBV28 and J is TRBJ1-5; unclear D gene. Trimming removed 6 bases from V and 0 bases from J, with 9 bases in between. The CDR3 runs 14 residues. Per the germline V gene, CDR1 is MDHEN and CDR2 is SYDVKM. CDR3 amino acids: CASRGRNSNQPQHF. CDR3 DNA sequence: TGTGCCAGCAGAGGGCGAAATAGCAATCAGCCCCAGCATTTT.

V and J are TRBV5-6 and TRBJ2-5; no firm D call. The CDR3 covers 12 residues. CDR1 is SGHDT and CDR2 is YYEEEE in the germline V gene. V dropped 2 bases and J dropped 5 bases, with 7 bases sitting between them. CDR3 in DNA: TGTGCCAGCAGCTTCCCCGAGGAGACCCAGTACTTC. The encoded protein is CASSFPEETQYF.

This chain joins TRBV27 and TRBJ1-4; TRBD1 might be the D (5 bases). CDR1 is MNHEY and CDR2 is SMNVEV in the germline V gene (reference sequence). The CDR3 totals 14 residues. Trimming removed 3 bases at V and 3 bases at J, with 8 bases between. CDR3 sequence (DNA): TGTGCCAGCAGTTTGGTAGGGGCTAATGAAAAACTGTTTTTT. Translating gives CASSLVGANEKLFF.

This chain links TRBV7-4 with TRBJ2-3, with D uncertain. Trimming left V 4 bases short and J 13 bases short, with 18 bases between. CDR1 and CDR2 (germline): SGHVT, SQSDAQ. The CDR3 spans 13 residues. Here the CDR3 reads CASSWTSSAPKYF. For the CDR3, the DNA is TGTGCCAGCAGCTGGACCTCCAGCGCCCCAAAGTATTTT.

The V and J genes are TRBV11-2 and TRBJ2-7; a possible D gene is TRBD1 (6 bases). Trimming shortened V by 5 bases and J by 0 bases, and 8 bases separated the two germline ends. The germline CDR1 and CDR2 sequences are SGHAT and FQNNGV. The CDR3 length is 13 residues. In DNA form, the CDR3 reads TGTGCCAGCAGCACAGGGCCCTCCTACGAGCAGTACTTC. The encoded protein is CASSTGPSYEQYF. Complete variable domain (other parts from reference TRBV11-2 and TRBJ2-7): EAGVAQSPRYKIIEKRQSVAFWCNPISGHATLYWYQQILGQGPKLLIQFQNNGVVDDSQLPKDRFSAERLKGVDSTLKIQPAKLEDSAVYLCASSTGPSYEQYFGPGTRLTVT.

The genes are TRBV29-1 and TRBJ2-3; no firm D call. The CDR3 contains 15 residues. CDR1 is SQVTM and CDR2 is ANQGSEA in the germline V gene. Trimming pared 0 bases from V and 1 base from J, leaving 11 bases between. CDR3 region: CSVEDPLVGTDTQYF. In nucleotides, the CDR3 is TGCAGCGTTGAAGATCCGCTAGTGGGCACAGATACGCAGTATTTT.

Regarding this clone: One end of the junction is discordant with germline, which a read error may explain. This rearrangement joins TRBV7-3 to TRBJ2-1; possible D gene TRBD2, 5 bases. The CDR3 totals 15 residues. Germline loops: CDR1 SGHTA, CDR2 FQGTGA. The CDR3 loop is CASSLGLAGYSEQFF. The CDR3, as DNA: TGTGCCAGCAGCTTAGGGCTAGCAGGTTACAGTGAGCAGTTCTTC.

This chain uses TRBV27 with TRBJ2-1; possibly TRBD2 for D (6 bases). The V and J ends lost 3 bases and 5 bases respectively, with 14 bases between them. In germline, CDR1 is MNHEY, CDR2 SMNVEV (reference sequence). The CDR3 has 15 amino acids. This chain's CDR3 is CASSFGGTFDNEQFF. DNA for the CDR3: TGTGCCAGCAGTTTTGGGGGGACTTTTGACAATGAGCAGTTCTTC.

This chain connects TRBV27 to TRBJ2-7, with D maybe TRBD2 (6 bases). The CDR3 length is 14 residues. The V gene's germline CDR1 is MNHEY and CDR2 SMNVEV (reference sequence). Trimming removed 6 bases from V and 3 bases from J, with 15 bases in between. The CDR3 region has the DNA TGTGCCAGCAGCCAGGACGGACTATTCTACGAGCAGTACTTC. Its translation is CASSQDGLFYEQYF.